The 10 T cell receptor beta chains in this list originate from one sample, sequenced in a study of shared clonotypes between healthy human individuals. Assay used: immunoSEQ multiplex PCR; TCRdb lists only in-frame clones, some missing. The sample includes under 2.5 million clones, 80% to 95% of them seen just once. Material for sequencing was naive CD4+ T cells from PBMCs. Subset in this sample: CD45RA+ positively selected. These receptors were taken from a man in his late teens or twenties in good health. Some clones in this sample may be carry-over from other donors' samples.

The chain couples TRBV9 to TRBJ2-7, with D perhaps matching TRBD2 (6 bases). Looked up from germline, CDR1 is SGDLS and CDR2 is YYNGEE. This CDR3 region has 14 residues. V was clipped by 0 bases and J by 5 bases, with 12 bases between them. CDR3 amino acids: CASSVGGTSNEQYF. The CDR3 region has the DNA TGTGCCAGCAGCGTAGGGGGAACTAGCAACGAGCAGTACTTC.

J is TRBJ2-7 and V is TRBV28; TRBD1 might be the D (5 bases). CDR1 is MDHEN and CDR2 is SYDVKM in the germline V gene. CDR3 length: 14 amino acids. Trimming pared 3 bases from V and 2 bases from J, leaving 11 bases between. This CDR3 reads CASSFRPGPYEQYF. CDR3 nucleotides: TGTGCCAGCAGTTTTAGGCCAGGGCCCTACGAGCAGTACTTC.

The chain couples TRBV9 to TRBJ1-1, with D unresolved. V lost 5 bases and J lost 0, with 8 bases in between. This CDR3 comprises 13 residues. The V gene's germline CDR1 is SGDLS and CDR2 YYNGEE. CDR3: CASSYRMNTEAFF. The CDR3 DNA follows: TGTGCCAGCAGTTATAGAATGAACACTGAAGCTTTCTTT.

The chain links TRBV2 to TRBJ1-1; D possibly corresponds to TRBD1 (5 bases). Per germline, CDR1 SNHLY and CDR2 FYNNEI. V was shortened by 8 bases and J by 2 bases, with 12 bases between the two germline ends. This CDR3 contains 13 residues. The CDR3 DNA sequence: TGTGCCAGCGAGCAGGGCCAAAACACTGAAGCTTTCTTT. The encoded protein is CASEQGQNTEAFF.

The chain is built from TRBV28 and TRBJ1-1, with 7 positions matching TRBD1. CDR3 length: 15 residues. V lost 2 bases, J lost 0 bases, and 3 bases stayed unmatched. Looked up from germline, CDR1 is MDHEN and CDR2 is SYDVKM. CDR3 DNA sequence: TGTGCCAGCAGTTTAATTGGGACAGTGAACACTGAAGCTTTCTTT. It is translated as CASSLIGTVNTEAFF.

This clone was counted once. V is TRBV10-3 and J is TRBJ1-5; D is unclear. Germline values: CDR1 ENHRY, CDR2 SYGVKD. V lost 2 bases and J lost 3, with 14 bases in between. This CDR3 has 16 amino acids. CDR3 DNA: TGTGCCATCAGTGAGCAAGACATACGCTACAATCAGCCCCAGCATTTT. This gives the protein CAISEQDIRYNQPQHF.

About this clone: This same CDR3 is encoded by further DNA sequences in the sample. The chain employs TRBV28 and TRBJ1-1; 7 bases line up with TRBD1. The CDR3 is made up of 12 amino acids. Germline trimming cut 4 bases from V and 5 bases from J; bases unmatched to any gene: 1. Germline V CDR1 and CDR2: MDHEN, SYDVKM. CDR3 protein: CASSSGGTEAFF. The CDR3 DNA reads TGTGCCAGCAGTTCAGGGGGAACTGAAGCTTTCTTT.

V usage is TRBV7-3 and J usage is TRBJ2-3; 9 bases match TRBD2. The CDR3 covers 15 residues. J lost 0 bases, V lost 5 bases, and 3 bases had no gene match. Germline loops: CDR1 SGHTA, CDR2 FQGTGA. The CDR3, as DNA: TGTGCCAGCAGCGAAACTAGCGGGAGCACAGATACGCAGTATTTT. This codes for CASSETSGSTDTQYF.

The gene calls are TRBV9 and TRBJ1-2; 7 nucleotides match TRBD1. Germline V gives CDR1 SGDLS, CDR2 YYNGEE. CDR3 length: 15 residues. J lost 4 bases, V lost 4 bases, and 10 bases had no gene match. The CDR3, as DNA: TGTGCCAGCAGCCCGGGACAGCCGAGAACCTATGGCTACACCTTC. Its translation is CASSPGQPRTYGYTF. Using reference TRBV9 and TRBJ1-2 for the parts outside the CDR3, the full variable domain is DSGVTQTPKHLITATGQRVTLRCSPRSGDLSVYWYQQSLDQGLQFLIQYYNGEERAKGNILERFSAQQFPDLHSELNLSSLELGDSALYFCASSPGQPRTYGYTFGSGTRLTVV.

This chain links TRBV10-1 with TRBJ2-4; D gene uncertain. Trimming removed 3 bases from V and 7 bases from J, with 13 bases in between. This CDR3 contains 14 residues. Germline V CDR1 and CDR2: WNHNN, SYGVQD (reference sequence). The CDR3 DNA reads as TGCGCCAGCAGTGATTCGCAGGTCCCCAACATTCAGTACTTC. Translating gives CASSDSQVPNIQYF.